Below are 12 T cell receptor beta chains sequenced from a single sample in a study of breast tumors, draining lymph nodes, adjacent tissues. Using its own MiXCR run on the multiplex PCR reads, TCRdb lists one record per CDR3 protein. The sample holds around 140,000 distinct CDR3 sequences, 20% to 25% seen once. Samples came from axillary lymph nodes draining the breast cancer. The source material was axillary lymph node tissue. All receptors derive from a female donor with breast cancer. Some clones in this sample may be carry-over from other donors' samples.

The chain links TRBV4-1 to TRBJ2-5, with D possibly matching TRBD1 (6 bases). Between the trimmed V and J ends, which lost 1 base and 1 base, there was a span of 10 bases. The CDR3 totals 15 residues. Germline-derived CDR1 and CDR2 are MGHRA and YSYEKL. CDR3 loop: CASSQGQASQETQYF. In DNA, the CDR3 is TGCGCCAGCAGCCAAGGACAGGCCAGCCAAGAGACCCAGTACTTC.

Points on this clonotype: This could be a read error, since a much larger clone is one nucleotide away. The J gene is TRBJ2-1, the V gene TRBV9; 12 bases align to TRBD2. This CDR3 contains 16 residues. CDR1 and CDR2 (germline): SGDLS, YYNGEE. CDR3 DNA: TGTGCCAGCAGCCAAGATCGCACTAGCGGGAGGACTGAGCAGCTCTTC. This translates into CASSQDRTSGRTEQLF.

This clonotype was recorded many times. This chain connects TRBV10-3 to TRBJ2-7; TRBD1 aligns across 11 bases. Trimming took 6 bases from V and 2 from J; bases not matched to a gene: 6. Germline CDR1 reads ENHRY; CDR2 reads SYGVKD. The CDR3 is 15 amino acids. CDR3: CAISPGQGAAYEQYF. DNA for the CDR3: TGTGCCATCAGCCCCGGACAGGGGGCCGCCTACGAGCAGTACTTC.

In the case of this clonotype: This may come from a read error, since a much larger clone is one base off. This chain links TRBV7-8 with TRBJ2-2; 12 nucleotides align to TRBD1. The CDR3 extends over 15 amino acids. CDR1 is SGHVS and CDR2 is FQNEAQ in the germline V gene. CDR3 sequence (DNA): TGTGCCAGCAGCTTACGGGACAGGGGGCTCGGGGAGCCGTTTTTT. Translated: CASSLRDRGLGEPFF.

This clonotype was seen more than once but under ten times. One junction end disagrees with the germline gene, perhaps due to a read error. CDR3 sequence (DNA): TGTGCCCGTAGTATTGTGGGACAGGGCTACGAGCAGTACTTC. The encoded protein is CARSIVGQGYEQYF. The chain is built from TRBV19 and TRBJ2-7, with 9 bases aligning to TRBD1. Looked up from germline, CDR1 is LNHDA and CDR2 is SQIVND (reference sequence). The CDR3 totals 14 residues.

This clonotype was seen at least ten times. The gene calls are TRBV6-6 and TRBJ2-1; 9 nucleotides align to TRBD1. Per germline, CDR1 MNHNY and CDR2 SVGAGI (reference sequence). The CDR3 is made up of 14 amino acids. J lost 4 bases, V lost 7 bases, and 5 bases had no gene match. CDR3: CASTGTGIYNEQFF. CDR3 DNA: TGTGCCAGCACCGGGACAGGGATTTACAATGAGCAGTTCTTC.

This clonotype was detected ten times or more. The chain employs TRBV18 and TRBJ2-7; 11 positions match TRBD2. Germline V CDR1 and CDR2: KGHSH, LQKENI. The CDR3 is made up of 14 amino acids. The V gene end was trimmed by 6 bases and the J gene end by 5 bases; junction bases not matched to a gene: 6. The CDR3 DNA reads TGTGCCAGCTCGCAAACTAGCGGGAGCAACGAGCAGTACTTC. It codes for CASSQTSGSNEQYF.

In its sample, this clonotype was seen many times. The CDR3 loop is CASRRLAVSYEQYF. The CDR3 region has the DNA TGTGCCAGCAGGCGTCTAGCGGTCTCCTACGAGCAGTACTTC. This chain connects TRBV6-5 to TRBJ2-7, with 7 bases fitting TRBD2. With V trimmed by 6 bases and J by 0 bases, 5 bases remained unmatched. In germline, CDR1 is MNHEY, CDR2 SVGAGI. The CDR3 covers 14 residues.

There are many counts of this clonotype. The V call is TRBV2, the J call TRBJ2-2; 7 bases line up with TRBD1. Germline CDR1 reads SNHLY; CDR2 reads FYNNEI. The CDR3 totals 14 residues. J gave up 8 bases and V 3 bases, and 6 bases lay outside the gene matches. The CDR3 DNA follows: TGTGCCAGCAGTGATAGGGGGCGACGGGGGGAGCTGTTTTTT. Its translation: CASSDRGRRGELFF. The complete variable domain, with remaining parts taken from reference TRBV2 and TRBJ2-2, reads EPEVTQTPSHQVTQMGQEVILRCVPISNHLYFYWYRQILGQKVEFLVSFYNNEISEKSEIFDDQFSVERPDGSNFTLKIRSTKLEDSAMYFCASSDRGRRGELFFGEGSRLTVL.

This clonotype came up many times. This chain uses TRBV12-3 or TRBV12-4 with TRBJ2-3; the D is unclear. This CDR3 comprises 15 residues. Trimming took off 1 base at V and 0 bases at J, with 8 bases between the two ends. CDR3 nucleotide sequence: TGTGCCAGCAGTTTAGGACTGACTAGCACAGATACGCAGTATTTT. Protein product: CASSLGLTSTDTQYF.

This clonotype was seen repeatedly, ten times or more. The chain carries TRBV5-6 and TRBJ2-5; D unclear. V lost 2 bases to trimming and J lost 0 bases, with 5 bases between them. Germline V gives CDR1 SGHDT, CDR2 YYEEEE. The CDR3 sequence is 13 residues long. CDR3 loop: CASSFNYQETQYF. The CDR3 DNA reads TGTGCCAGCAGCTTCAATTACCAAGAGACCCAGTACTTC.

This clonotype has at least ten counts. The V call is TRBV6-5, the J call TRBJ2-7, with D perhaps TRBD2 (5 bases). V was trimmed by 7 bases and J by 2 bases, leaving 15 bases between them. The CDR3 is 14 amino acids. Germline V gene sequence: CDR1 MNHEY, CDR2 SVGAGI. The CDR3 DNA follows: TGTGCCAGCAAAGTCCTAGCAGGCCCCTACGAGCAGTACTTC. It encodes CASKVLAGPYEQYF.